The 19 T cell receptor beta chains in this list originate from one sample, sequenced in a study of Ad26.COV2.S vaccination and SARS-CoV-2 variants. Assay: immunoSEQ multiplex PCR; the TCRdb copy retains only in-frame clones and omits some. Of a few hundred thousand clones in the sample, 85% to 90% are singletons; the top ten hold approximately 4%. Stated treatment: roughly 20 received Ad26.COV2.S at low or high dose, single or two shots; about 5 received placebo; per-sample allocation not given. Sampling took place 63 days after the first vaccine or placebo injection. The starting material was peripheral blood, obtained in a trial of Ad26.COV2.S vaccine versus placebo. The receptors were gathered from a person between 18 and 65 years old who received the Ad26.COV2.S COVID-19 vaccine or a placebo.

This clone has more than one count but fewer than ten. The chain has TRBV9 and TRBJ2-5; weak D call: TRBD1 (6 bases). CDR3 length: 15 residues. The germline CDR1 and CDR2 sequences are SGDLS and YYNGEE. Trimming took 4 bases from V and 4 from J, leaving 17 bases between them. The CDR3 region is CASSPLGQTSETQYF. CDR3 sequence (DNA): TGTGCCAGCAGCCCGCTTGGACAGACCTCAGAGACCCAGTACTTC.

As DNA, the CDR3 is TGTGCCAGCAGCTCCACAGGGGCCCACTCTGGAAACACCATATATTTT. This gives the protein CASSSTGAHSGNTIYF. The rearrangement uses TRBV7-8 and TRBJ1-3, with TRBD1 identical over 7 bases. Germline CDR1 and CDR2: SGHVS and FQNEAQ. The J segment lost 0 bases and the V segment lost 4 bases, leaving 6 bases of the junction unmatched. The CDR3 consists of 16 residues. The entire variable domain, with the rest obtained from reference TRBV7-8 and TRBJ1-3, is as follows: GAGVSQSPRYKVAKRGQDVALRCDPISGHVSLFWYQQALGQGPEFLTYFQNEAQLDKSGLPSDRFFAERPEGSVSTLKIQRTQQEDSAVYLCASSSTGAHSGNTIYFGEGSWLTVV.

V and J are TRBV28 and TRBJ1-2, with unresolved D. V shed 5 bases and J shed 3 bases, with 10 bases lying between them. From germline, CDR1 is MDHEN and CDR2 SYDVKM. The CDR3 is 13 residues long. CDR3 sequence: CASSTQRDYGYTF. CDR3 bases: TGTGCCAGCAGTACACAAAGGGACTATGGCTACACCTTC.

This clone was detected a few times. The chain carries TRBV5-4 and TRBJ1-1; the D is unclear. The CDR3 contains 13 residues. The V gene's germline CDR1 is SGHNT and CDR2 YYREEE (reference sequence). The V gene lost 2 bases and the J gene lost 0 bases, with 5 bases spanning the gap. DNA of the CDR3: TGTGCCAGCAGCTTTGAGGTGAACACTGAAGCTTTCTTT. Translating it yields CASSFEVNTEAFF.

This clone appeared a single time. The chain carries TRBV5-1 and TRBJ2-1, with 9 nucleotides matching TRBD1. CDR1 and CDR2 from the germline V gene are SGHRS and YFSETQ. Losses at the gene ends were 4 bases for V and 2 bases for J; bases not matched to a gene: 7. This CDR3 comprises 16 residues. The DNA for the CDR3 is TGCGCCAGCAGCGAGACAGGGGGTCCGCCCTACAATGAGCAGTTCTTC. It yields the protein CASSETGGPPYNEQFF. The full variable domain, its missing parts supplied by reference TRBV5-1 and TRBJ2-1, is KAGVTQTPRYLIKTRGQQVTLSCSPISGHRSVSWYQQTPGQGLQFLFEYFSETQRNKGNFPGRFSGRQFSNSRSEMNVSTLELGDSALYLCASSETGGPPYNEQFFGPGTRLTVL.

The J gene is TRBJ1-5, the V gene TRBV7-2; D unclear. V lost 4 bases, J lost 12 bases, and 16 bases lay in between. The CDR3 spans 13 residues. Looked up from germline, CDR1 is SGHTA and CDR2 is FQGNSA. The CDR3 region has the DNA TGTGCCAGCAGCTCCCGGACCGAAAGTGTCCAGCATTTT. Translated, it gives CASSSRTESVQHF.

The chain has TRBV30 and TRBJ2-7, with TRBD1 identical over 9 bases. There are 13 residues in the CDR3. The J segment lost 4 bases and the V segment lost 4 bases, leaving 5 bases of the junction unmatched. Per the germline V gene, CDR1 is GTSNPN and CDR2 is SVGIG (reference sequence). CDR3 region: CAWNRDRGYEQYF. CDR3 in DNA: TGTGCCTGGAACCGAGACAGGGGGTACGAGCAGTACTTC.

The gene calls are TRBV4-1 and TRBJ1-2, with 9 bases fitting TRBD1. This CDR3 contains 18 residues. V lost 2 bases, J lost 3 bases, and 13 bases stayed unmatched. Germline V gene sequence: CDR1 MGHRA, CDR2 YSYEKL. In nucleotides, the CDR3 is TGCGCCAGCAGCCAATCTCGGACAGGGGCGGATTGGGACTATGGCTACACCTTC. Translated, it gives CASSQSRTGADWDYGYTF.

The rearrangement joins TRBV24-1 to TRBJ2-3, with 9 bases that match TRBD1. CDR3 length: 15 amino acids. Unmatched junction bases numbered 7, after V lost 4 bases and J lost 6 bases. Germline CDR1 is KGHDR and CDR2 is SFDVKD. The CDR3, as DNA: TGTGCCACCAGTGAAGAACAGGGGGCAGGGGATACGCAGTATTTT. This codes for CATSEEQGAGDTQYF.

The V gene is TRBV5-1, the J gene TRBJ2-7; D possibly corresponds to TRBD1 (6 bases). Trimming removed 3 bases from V and 2 bases from J, with 15 bases in between. CDR1 is SGHRS, CDR2 YFSETQ, per germline. The CDR3 sequence is 15 residues long. CDR3 amino acids: CASSSAGEIAYEQYF. Written as DNA, the CDR3 is TGCGCCAGCAGCTCGGCAGGGGAAATTGCCTACGAGCAGTACTTC.

CDR3 coding DNA: TGTGCCAGCAGTTTTCTCGGGACGGGGGCCTACGAGCAGTACTTC. Translation gives CASSFLGTGAYEQYF. The rearrangement joins TRBV28 to TRBJ2-7, with a weak D call TRBD2 (6 bases). The germline V gene encodes CDR1 MDHEN and CDR2 SYDVKM. This CDR3 region has 15 residues. The V end lost 3 bases, the J end lost 2 bases, and 14 bases lay between the germline ends.

The chain carries TRBV9 and TRBJ2-3; 10 nucleotides agree with TRBD2. Trimming removed 3 bases from V and 2 bases from J; junction bases left unmatched: 6. The V gene's germline CDR1 is SGDLS and CDR2 YYNGEE. The CDR3 is 16 amino acids. CDR3 region: CASSDSSGGHTDTQYF. Written as DNA, the CDR3 is TGTGCCAGCAGCGATTCTAGCGGGGGCCACACAGATACGCAGTATTTT.

The chain uses TRBV6-6 and TRBJ2-7; 9 bases are a match to TRBD1. The CDR3 spans 13 residues. Germline-derived CDR1 and CDR2 are MNHNY and SVGAGI (reference sequence). V shed 8 bases and J 3 bases; nucleotides not matched to a gene: 5. CDR3 bases: TGTGCCAGCGTCGGACAGGGGAGCTACGAGCAGTACTTC. Residues: CASVGQGSYEQYF.

The chain recombines TRBV7-2 with TRBJ1-2; the match to TRBD1 covers 7 bases. CDR3 size: 14 residues. In germline, CDR1 is SGHTA, CDR2 FQGNSA. V shed 4 bases, J shed 8 bases, and the junction held 10 bases outside the gene matches. CDR3 residues: CASSSGDRASGYTF. The CDR3 nucleotides are TGTGCCAGCAGCTCCGGTGACAGGGCTAGCGGCTACACCTTC.

The chain couples TRBV7-3 to TRBJ2-4; TRBD2 matches at 11 bases. Germline CDR1 and CDR2: SGHTA and FQGTGA. CDR3 size: 15 residues. The V gene end was trimmed by 6 bases and the J gene end by 5 bases; junction bases not matched to a gene: 6. In DNA form, the CDR3 reads TGTGCCAGCAGTTTACTAGCGGGGGCGGAAAACATTCAGTACTTC. Encoded protein: CASSLLAGAENIQYF.

The genes are TRBV2 and TRBJ1-6; TRBD1 aligns across 10 bases. Germline V gene lookup returns CDR1 SNHLY and CDR2 FYNNEI. V lost 9 bases to trimming and J lost 10 bases; unmatched junction nucleotides: 12. The CDR3 length is 15 residues. The CDR3 loop is CARRQGASGGSPLHF. Here the CDR3 DNA reads TGTGCCAGGAGACAGGGGGCCTCAGGAGGATCACCCCTCCACTTT.

This chain links TRBV9 with TRBJ2-5; D is unclear. The germline gives CDR1 SGDLS, CDR2 YYNGEE. CDR3 length: 14 residues. The germline V and J ends were trimmed by 3 bases and 1 base, with 10 bases remaining between them. The CDR3 DNA follows: TGTGCCAGCAGCGCAAGAACATCCCAAGAGACCCAGTACTTC. This encodes CASSARTSQETQYF.

The gene calls are TRBV5-6 and TRBJ1-1; 8 nucleotides agree with TRBD1. The CDR3 covers 12 residues. Germline-derived CDR1 and CDR2 are SGHDT and YYEEEE. With 4 bases clipped from V and 7 bases from J, the junction kept 3 bases outside the gene matches. The DNA for the CDR3 is TGTGCCAGCAGCCCGGGACAGGATGAAGCTTTCTTT. Translating gives CASSPGQDEAFF.

The V and J genes are TRBV30 and TRBJ1-2, with D possibly being TRBD1 (5 bases). V was shortened by 7 bases and J by 4 bases, with 19 bases between the two germline ends. CDR3 size: 14 residues. From germline, CDR1 is GTSNPN and CDR2 SVGIG (reference sequence). The DNA for the CDR3 is TGTGCCTACCAGGACCGGAAGGGGTCCTATGGCTACACCTTC. It translates to CAYQDRKGSYGYTF.